This T cell receptor beta chain was observed in a study of T cell clonotyping in hematopoietic cell transplantation. The overall study: Recipient samples before transplant were obtained post-cytoreduction.

TCRdb keeps only in-frame clones here, not all; method: immunoSEQ multiplex PCR. The data show some 45,000 clones, approximately 78% seen once. CDR1 GTSNPN and CDR2 SVGIG come from the germline V gene (reference sequence). There are 13 residues in the CDR3. Trimming pared 2 bases from V and 8 bases from J, leaving 15 bases between. The time point: recipient sample about 28 days before transplant, after cytoreduction. Details on this clone: Its antigen is unknown.

Study-wide results and caveats: Broader posttransplant TCR repertoire diversity was predicted by graft donor and pretransplant recipient Inverse Simpson Index values.

The source was peripheral blood mononuclear cells, collected before stem cell transplant. The V and J genes are TRBV30 and TRBJ1-2, with D uncertain. This clonotype originated in a man in his sixties with myelodysplastic syndrome. Some clones in this sample may be carry-over from other donors' samples. CDR3 sequence: CAWSSRLGQGYTF. The CDR3 region has the DNA TGTGCCTGGAGTAGCCGCCTGGGTCAGGGCTACACCTTC.